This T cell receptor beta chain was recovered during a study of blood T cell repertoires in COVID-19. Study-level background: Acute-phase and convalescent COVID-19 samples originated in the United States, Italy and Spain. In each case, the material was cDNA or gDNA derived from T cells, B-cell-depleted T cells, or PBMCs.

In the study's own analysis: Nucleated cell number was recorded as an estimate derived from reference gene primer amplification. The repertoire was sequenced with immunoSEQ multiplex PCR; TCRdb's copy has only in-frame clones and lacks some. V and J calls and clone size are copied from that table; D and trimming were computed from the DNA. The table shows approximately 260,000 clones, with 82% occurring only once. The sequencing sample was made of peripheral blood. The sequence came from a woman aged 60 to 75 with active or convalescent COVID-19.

The CDR3 DNA sequence: TGTGCCAGCAGTCGACAGGGGGAAGGAACTGAAGCTTTCTTT. Protein: CASSRQGEGTEAFF. The chain is built from TRBV6-6 and TRBJ1-1; TRBD1 aligns across 9 bases. This CDR3 has 14 amino acids. With V trimmed by 5 bases and J by 5 bases, 6 bases remained unmatched. CDR1 is MNHNY, CDR2 SVGAGI, per germline (reference sequence).